Below are 7 T cell receptor beta chains sequenced from a single sample in a study of cytomegalovirus exposure and HLA in healthy donors. Researchers ran the PCR with 60 Vbeta and 13 Jbeta primers. Sequenced by immunoSEQ multiplex PCR; TCRdb stores in-frame clones only, minus some. The sample lists approximately 100,000 clones, about 80% occurring once. Sample: PBMCs. The source of these receptors is a female donor in good health and CMV-seropositive.

This clone was seen just once. The chain carries TRBV14 and TRBJ2-7, with 7 bases lining up with TRBD1. The CDR3 runs 15 residues. The germline V gene has CDR1 SGHDN and CDR2 FVKESK. Trimming cost V 1 base and J 6 bases; bases outside gene matches: 9. The CDR3 DNA sequence: TGTGCCAGCAGCCAAGTATGGGGGACAGCAATCGAGCAGTACTTC. This gives the protein CASSQVWGTAIEQYF.

This chain links TRBV13 with TRBJ1-6; TRBD1 aligns across 9 bases. The CDR3 is 15 residues long. Germline CDR1 is PRHDT and CDR2 is FYEKMQ (reference sequence). The V gene end was trimmed by 1 base and the J gene end by 7 bases; junction bases not matched to a gene: 2. The CDR3 DNA is TGTGCCAGCAGCTTAGAGGGACAGGGCAATTCACCCCTCCACTTT. This gives the protein CASSLEGQGNSPLHF. The complete variable domain, with remaining parts taken from reference TRBV13 and TRBJ1-6, reads AAGVIQSPRHLIKEKRETATLKCYPIPRHDTVYWYQQGPGQDPQFLISFYEKMQSDKGSIPDRFSAQQFSDYHSELNMSSLELGDSALYFCASSLEGQGNSPLHFGNGTRLTVT.

This clone has just one count. The gene calls are TRBV6-5 and TRBJ1-2, with unresolved D. With 2 bases removed from V and 0 bases from J, the gap between germline ends came to 10 bases. This CDR3 has 15 amino acids. Germline V CDR1 and CDR2: MNHEY, SVGAGI. DNA for the CDR3: TGTGCCAGCAGTTACCGGGGAACCACTAACTATGGCTACACCTTC. This codes for CASSYRGTTNYGYTF.

The chain carries TRBV7-2 and TRBJ1-1; 8 bases agree with TRBD1. Germline V lookup: CDR1 SGHTA, CDR2 FQGNSA. Trimming took 1 base from V and 1 from J; bases not matched to a gene: 5. This CDR3 is built from 16 residues. The CDR3 coding sequence is TGTGCCAGCAGCTTAGGAATGGGGACAGGGAACACTGAAGCTTTCTTT. This gives the protein CASSLGMGTGNTEAFF.

V is TRBV30 and J is TRBJ1-1; D ambiguous. The length of the CDR3 is 14 residues. Germline V CDR1 and CDR2: GTSNPN, SVGIG (reference sequence). The ends were cut back, 3 bases at V and 1 base at J, with 12 bases in the middle. This CDR3 reads CAWRALGWNTEAFF. DNA for the CDR3: TGTGCCTGGAGGGCTTTGGGCTGGAACACTGAAGCTTTCTTT.

The chain links TRBV21-1 to TRBJ2-2; the listed D gene, TRBD1, was not tested against the DNA. TRBV21-1 is designated a pseudogene. The CDR3 sequence is 15 residues long. For the CDR3, the DNA is TGTGCCAGCAGCAAAAGGCACACAGGGGCCGGGGAGCTGTTTTTT. Its translation is CASSKRHTGAGELFF.

The chain recombines TRBV10-3 with TRBJ2-4, with 9 bases that match TRBD1. Trimming removed 3 bases from V and 3 bases from J; junction bases left unmatched: 6. Germline V CDR1 and CDR2: ENHRY, SYGVKD. The CDR3 spans 16 residues. This CDR3 is CAISDTGGRGKNIQYF. For the CDR3, the DNA is TGTGCCATCAGTGATACAGGGGGCCGGGGCAAAAACATTCAGTACTTC.